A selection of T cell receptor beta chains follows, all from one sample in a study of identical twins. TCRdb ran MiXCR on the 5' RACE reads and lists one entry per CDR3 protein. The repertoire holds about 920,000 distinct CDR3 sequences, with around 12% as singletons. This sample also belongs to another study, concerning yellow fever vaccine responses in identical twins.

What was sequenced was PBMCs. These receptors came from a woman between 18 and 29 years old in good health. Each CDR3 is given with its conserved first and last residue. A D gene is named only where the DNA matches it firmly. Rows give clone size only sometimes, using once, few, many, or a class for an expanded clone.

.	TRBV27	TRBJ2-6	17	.	TGTGCCAGCAGTCTACTAGCCCTGACAACTGGGGCCAACGTCCTGACTTTC	CASSLLALTTGANVLTF
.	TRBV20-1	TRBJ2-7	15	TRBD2	TGCAGTGCTAGAGATCTCCGGGACTACGACTACGAGCAGTACTTC	CSARDLRDYDYEQYF
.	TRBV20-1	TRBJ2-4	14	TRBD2	TGCAGTGCTCTCTATGGCGGGAGAAGTGACATTCAGTACTTC	CSALYGGRSDIQYF
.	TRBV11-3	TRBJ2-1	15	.	TGTGCCAGCAGCTTAAGAATCCGGGAGCCCAATGAGCAGTTCTTC	CASSLRIREPNEQFF
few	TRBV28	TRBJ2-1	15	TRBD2	TGTGCCAGCATTAGTACGGCTAGCGGTGAGAATGAGCAGTTCTTC	CASISTASGENEQFF
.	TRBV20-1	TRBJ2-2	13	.	TGCAGTGTTCCTGGGGGTTTCACCGGGGAGCTGTTTTTT	CSVPGGFTGELFF
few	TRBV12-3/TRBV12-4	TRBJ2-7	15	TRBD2	TGTGCCAGCAGTTTTTTAGTGGCGGGAGCCTACGAGCAGTACTTC	CASSFLVAGAYEQYF
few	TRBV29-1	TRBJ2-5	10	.	TGCAGCGCAGAACAAGAGACCCAGTACTTC	CSAEQETQYF
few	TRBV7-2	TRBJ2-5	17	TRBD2	TGTGCCAGCAGCTTAGCGGCGCGGGAGGGCCCTCGGGAGACCCAGTACTTC	CASSLAAREGPRETQYF
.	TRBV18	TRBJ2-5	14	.	TGTGCCAGCTCAGGGACCGGTAGCATCCAAGACCAGTACTTC	CASSGTGSIQDQYF
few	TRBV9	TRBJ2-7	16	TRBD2	TGTGCCAGCAGCCAGACCCCAGAAGCGGGAGGATACGAGCAGTACTTC	CASSQTPEAGGYEQYF
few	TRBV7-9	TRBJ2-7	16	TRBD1	TGTGCCAGCAGCCCCGAAGGCGGCAGGGGGTTTTACGAGCAGTACTTC	CASSPEGGRGFYEQYF
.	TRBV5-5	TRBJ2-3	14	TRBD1	TGTGCCAGCAGCTGGGGACAGGCCACAGATACGCAGTATTTT	CASSWGQATDTQYF
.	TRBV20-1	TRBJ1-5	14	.	TGCAGTGCTGAAGACGGCGATAGCAATCAGCCCCAGCATTTT	CSAEDGDSNQPQHF
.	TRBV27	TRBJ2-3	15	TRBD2	TGTGCCAGCAGTCTGGTAGCGGGTGTGAAAGATACGCAGTATTTT	CASSLVAGVKDTQYF
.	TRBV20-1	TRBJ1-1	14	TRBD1	TGCAGTGCTAGGCGGACAGGGGGAGGCACTGAAGCTTTCTTT	CSARRTGGGTEAFF
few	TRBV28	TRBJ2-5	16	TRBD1	TGTGCCAGCAGTTTATCGGGACAGGGGGCTCGAGAGACCCAGTACTTC	CASSLSGQGARETQYF
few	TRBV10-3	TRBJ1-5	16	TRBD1	TGTGCCATCAGTGATTTCGATGGACAGGGAAATCAGCCCCAGCATTTT	CAISDFDGQGNQPQHF
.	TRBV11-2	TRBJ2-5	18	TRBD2	TGTGCCAGCAAAACGTATAGCAAGGCACTAGCGGGAGAAGAGACCCAGTACTTC	CASKTYSKALAGEETQYF
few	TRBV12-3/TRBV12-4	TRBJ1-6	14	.	TGTGCCAGCAGGGAGGGGGGTATTAATTCACCCCTCCACTTT	CASREGGINSPLHF
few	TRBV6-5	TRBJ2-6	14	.	TGTGCCAGCAGTTCCGCGAGCTTTTCCAACGTCCTGACTTTC	CASSSASFSNVLTF
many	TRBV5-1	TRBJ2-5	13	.	TGCGCCAGCAGCTTGGACCCCCAAGAGACCCAGTACTTC	CASSLDPQETQYF
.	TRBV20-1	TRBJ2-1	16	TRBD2	TGCAGTCCAAATCCCCTAGCGGGAGATCCCTACAATGAGCAGTTCTTC	CSPNPLAGDPYNEQFF
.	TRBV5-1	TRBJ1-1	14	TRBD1	TGCGCCAGCAGACTGGAGGACAGGTCTCCTGAAGCTTTCTTT	CASRLEDRSPEAFF
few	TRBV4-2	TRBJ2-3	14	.	TGTGCCAGCAGCATAGGGTTTTGGGAAGATACGCAGTATTTT	CASSIGFWEDTQYF
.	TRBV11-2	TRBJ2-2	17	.	TGTGCCAGCAGCCGCGCCGGGCAGGGGCTTTTCGGTGGGGAGCTGTTTTTT	CASSRAGQGLFGGELFF
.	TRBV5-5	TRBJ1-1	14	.	TGTGCCAGCACCCAGGACGGGGTGAACACTGAAGCTTTCTTT	CASTQDGVNTEAFF
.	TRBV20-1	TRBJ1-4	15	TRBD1	TGCAGTGCTAGTCCACAGGGGGCTGGGGATGAAAAACTGTTTTTT	CSASPQGAGDEKLFF
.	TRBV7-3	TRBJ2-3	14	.	TGTGCCAGCAGCCCACACCATAGCACAGATACGCAGTATTTT	CASSPHHSTDTQYF
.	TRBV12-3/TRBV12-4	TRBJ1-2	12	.	TGTGCCAGCAGTTTTCCCAGCTATGGCTACACCTTC	CASSFPSYGYTF
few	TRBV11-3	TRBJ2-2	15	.	TGTGCCAGCAGCTTAACAGCGTCCAACACCGGGGAGCTGTTTTTT	CASSLTASNTGELFF
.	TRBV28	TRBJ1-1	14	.	TGTGCCAGCAGGAATGGCGGAAGTGCCACTGAAGCTTTCTTT	CASRNGGSATEAFF
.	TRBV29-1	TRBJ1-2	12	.	TGCAGCGTGCGAACCTGGAGCTATGGCTACACCTTC	CSVRTWSYGYTF
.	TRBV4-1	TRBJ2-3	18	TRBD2	TGCGCCAGCAGCCAAGATTGGACTAGCGGAACTAGCACAGATACGCAGTATTTT	CASSQDWTSGTSTDTQYF
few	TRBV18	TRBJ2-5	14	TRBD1	TGTGCCAGCTCACTGAGGGACAGTCGAGAGACCCAGTACTTC	CASSLRDSRETQYF
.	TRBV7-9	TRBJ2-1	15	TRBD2	TGTGCCAGCAGCTTATTAGCGGGAGGGTGGGATGAGCAGTTCTTC	CASSLLAGGWDEQFF
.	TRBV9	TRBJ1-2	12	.	TGTGCCAGCAGCAGATCTAGCGGAGGCTACACCTTC	CASSRSSGGYTF
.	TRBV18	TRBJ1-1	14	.	TGTGCCAGCTCTACCGGGGCGCCGATAACTGAAGCTTTCTTT	CASSTGAPITEAFF
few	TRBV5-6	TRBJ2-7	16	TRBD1	TGTGCCAGCAGCTTCCGAAGGACAGGGATGAGCTACGAGCAGTACTTC	CASSFRRTGMSYEQYF